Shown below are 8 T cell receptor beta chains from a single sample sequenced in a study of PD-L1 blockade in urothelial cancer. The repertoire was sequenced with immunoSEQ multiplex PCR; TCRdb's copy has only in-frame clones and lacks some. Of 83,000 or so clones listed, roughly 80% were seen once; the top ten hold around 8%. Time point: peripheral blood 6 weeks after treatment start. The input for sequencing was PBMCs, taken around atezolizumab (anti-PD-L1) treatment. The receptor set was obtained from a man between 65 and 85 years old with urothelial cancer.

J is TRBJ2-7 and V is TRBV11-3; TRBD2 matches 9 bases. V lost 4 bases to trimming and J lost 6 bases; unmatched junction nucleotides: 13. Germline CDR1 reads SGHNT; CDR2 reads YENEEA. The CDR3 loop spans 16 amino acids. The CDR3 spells CASSSWGSGRLPEQYF. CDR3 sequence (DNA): TGTGCCAGCAGCTCCTGGGGGAGCGGGAGGCTTCCCGAGCAGTACTTC.

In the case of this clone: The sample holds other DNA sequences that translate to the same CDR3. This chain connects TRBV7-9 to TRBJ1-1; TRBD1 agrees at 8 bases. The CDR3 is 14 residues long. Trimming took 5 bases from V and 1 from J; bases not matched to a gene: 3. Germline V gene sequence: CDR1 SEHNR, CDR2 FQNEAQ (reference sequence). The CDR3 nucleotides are TGTGCCAGCAGCCCGGGACAGGCGAACACTGAAGCTTTCTTT. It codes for CASSPGQANTEAFF.

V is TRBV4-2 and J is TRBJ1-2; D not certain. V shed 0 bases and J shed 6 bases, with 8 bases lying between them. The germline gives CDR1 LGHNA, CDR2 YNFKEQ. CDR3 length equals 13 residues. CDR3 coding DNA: TGTGCCAGCAGCCAAGAACGCGGGAATGGCTACACCTTC. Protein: CASSQERGNGYTF.

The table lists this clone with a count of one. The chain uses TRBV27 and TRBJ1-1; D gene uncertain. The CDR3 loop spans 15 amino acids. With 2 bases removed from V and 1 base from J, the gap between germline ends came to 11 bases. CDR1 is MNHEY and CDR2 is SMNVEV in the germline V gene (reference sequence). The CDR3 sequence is CASSLTGSANTEAFF. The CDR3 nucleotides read TGTGCCAGCAGTTTAACGGGGTCCGCGAACACTGAAGCTTTCTTT.

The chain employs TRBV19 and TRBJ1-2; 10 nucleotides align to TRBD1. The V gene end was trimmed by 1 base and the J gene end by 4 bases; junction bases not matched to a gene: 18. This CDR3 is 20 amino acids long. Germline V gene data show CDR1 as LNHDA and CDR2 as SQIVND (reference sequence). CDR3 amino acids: CASSIGDGFRDRGGPYGYTF. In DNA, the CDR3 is TGTGCCAGTAGTATAGGAGATGGGTTCCGGGACAGGGGAGGGCCCTATGGCTACACCTTC.

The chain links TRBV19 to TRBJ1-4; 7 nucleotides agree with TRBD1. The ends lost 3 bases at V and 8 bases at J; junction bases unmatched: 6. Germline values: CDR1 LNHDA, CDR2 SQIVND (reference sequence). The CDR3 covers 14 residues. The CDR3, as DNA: TGTGCCAGTAGTATGAACAGGGGTGGCGAAAAACTGTTTTTT. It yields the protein CASSMNRGGEKLFF.

This CDR3 is CASSQEFGIYNSPLHF. CDR3 DNA sequence: TGTGCCAGCAGCCAAGAATTCGGGATTTATAATTCACCCCTCCACTTT. The chain employs TRBV4-2 and TRBJ1-6; D gene uncertain. Germline V lookup: CDR1 LGHNA, CDR2 YNFKEQ. The V end lost 0 bases, the J end lost 4 bases, and 10 bases lay between the germline ends. There are 16 residues in the CDR3.

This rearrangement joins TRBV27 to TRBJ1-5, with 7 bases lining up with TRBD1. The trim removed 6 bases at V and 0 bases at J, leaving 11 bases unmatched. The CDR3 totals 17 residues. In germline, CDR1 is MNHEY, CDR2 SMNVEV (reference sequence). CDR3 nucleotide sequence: TGTGCCAGCAGAGACGCGGGACAGCTAGATAGCAATCAGCCCCAGCATTTT. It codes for CASRDAGQLDSNQPQHF.